The sequence of this T cell receptor (beta chain) was determined in a study of blood T cell repertoires in COVID-19 (dated by TCRdb to the early 2020s). Concerning the study at large: Samples covering the acute and convalescent phases of COVID-19 were provided by collaborators in the United States, Italy and Spain. The material from the prospective study consisted of cDNA or gDNA derived from T cells, B-cell-depleted T cells, or PBMCs. Samples came from the ongoing ImmuneRACE study (first 160 participants) plus 1,254 subjects from 6 global collaborators. Sample metadata almost always included a de-identified subject ID, COVID-19 status, age in years and sex. Deeply sampled blood TCRbeta repertoires from subjects exposed to, actively infected with, or recovered from COVID-19 were included in the dataset. Where available, HLA class I and class II types were obtained from metadata supplied by the sample provider rather than from assay-based typing. The repertoires were released in a freely available public database meant as a resource for research on the immune response to SARS-CoV-2. General findings and caveats noted by the study authors: The quantity of clinical and demographic metadata differed by source and by participant and was supplied without curation.

The immunoSEQ Assay, a bias-controlled multiplex PCR, was used to amplify TCRbeta CDR3 regions from genomic DNA. In the paper's pipeline: The number of nucleated cells in each sample was estimated by amplification of reference gene primers within the assay. Sequence reads were collapsed and filtered to measure the absolute abundance of every unique TCRbeta CDR3 rearrangement. For each sample, productive Simpson clonality was calculated as the square root of Simpson's diversity index over productive rearrangements. TCRdb mirrors the immuneACCESS table, restricted to in-frame sequences. Some clones are absent from its copies; in checked studies, under half trace to an unresolved V gene, and the reason for the others is unknown. D and trimming were read from the DNA, whereas the V and J calls and clone size are those reported in that table. This sample lists some 82,000 clones; around 83% were detected once. The ten largest clones take up 39% of the sample.

Whole blood was collected in K2EDTA tubes by collaborating institutions according to the institutions' own protocols. Collaborator samples were shipped for TCRbeta analysis as frozen whole blood, isolated PBMCs, or DNA extracted from either sample type. Turning to this clone: Its antigen specificity is not known. Per-nucleotide qualities are absent, and no much larger clonotype sits a single base away.

V is pruned by 2 bases and J by 0 bases, leaving 13 bases of the junction without a gene match. Based on the germline V gene, the CDR1 and CDR2 sequences are MNHEY and SVGEGT. Counted from cysteine to phenylalanine, this CDR3 has 19 amino acids. The DNA shown is the 57-base CDR3, in frame from base 1. The sample was peripheral blood. The sequence was obtained from a man older than 75 with active or convalescent COVID-19. This sequence uses TRBV6-2 or TRBV6-3 and TRBJ2-3; a stretch of 8 junction bases matches TRBD1. The encoded CDR3 is CASSYPTGDGAISTDTQYF. The sequenced DNA: TGTGCCAGCAGTTACCCGACAGGGGATGGAGCTATTAGCACAGATACGCAGTATTTT.